Below, 21 T cell receptor beta chains from the same sample are listed, as sequenced in a study of blood T cell repertoires in COVID-19. Profiling relied on immunoSEQ multiplex PCR, and the TCRdb table lists in-frame clones only, not all of them. The data contain more than 300,000 clones, about nine tenths of them singletons. The specimen was peripheral blood. These receptors were obtained from a woman in her seventies with COVID-19, enrolled during active disease.

This clone was picked up one time. J is TRBJ1-6 and V is TRBV27, with 9 bases aligning to TRBD1. With 4 bases clipped from V and 5 bases from J, the junction kept 6 bases outside the gene matches. CDR3 size: 16 residues. CDR1 is MNHEY and CDR2 is SMNVEV in the germline V gene (reference sequence). CDR3 amino acids: CASSSPGQGNNSPLHF. Here the CDR3 DNA reads TGTGCCAGCAGTTCTCCGGGACAGGGTAATAATTCACCCCTCCACTTT.

The gene calls are TRBV7-9 and TRBJ1-6; TRBD1 aligns across 8 bases. The V gene's germline CDR1 is SEHNR and CDR2 FQNEAQ (reference sequence). CDR3 length: 15 amino acids. After removal of 4 bases from V and 10 bases from J, the junction contained 9 bases not matched to a gene. CDR3 protein: CASSSWTGKMSPLHF. DNA of the CDR3: TGTGCCAGCAGCTCCTGGACAGGGAAAATGTCACCCCTCCACTTT.

This sequence joins TRBV30 and TRBJ2-3; perhaps TRBD2 as D (5 bases). The CDR3 contains 13 residues. Per the germline V gene, CDR1 is GTSNPN and CDR2 is SVGIG (reference sequence). V was cut by 8 bases and J by 3 bases, with 15 bases left in between. As DNA, the CDR3 is TGTGCCCGGCTGAGGGTGGGAACAGATACGCAGTATTTT. It is translated as CARLRVGTDTQYF.

CDR3 nucleotide sequence: TGTGCCAGCAGTGAAGCGCTTTTGGAGGGGGCGCGGGAAAAACTGTTTTTT. As protein: CASSEALLEGAREKLFF. The genes are TRBV2 and TRBJ1-4, with 7 bases that match TRBD1. The CDR3 is 17 amino acids. V was clipped by 0 bases and J by 8 bases; unmatched bases: 12. CDR1 is SNHLY and CDR2 is FYNNEI in the germline V gene.

The chain joins TRBV7-2 to TRBJ2-5; 7 bases fit TRBD2. This CDR3 spans 14 amino acids. Losses at the gene ends were 6 bases for V and 3 bases for J; bases not matched to a gene: 7. Germline lookup yields CDR1 SGHTA and CDR2 FQGNSA. CDR3 in amino acids: CASRTGGLKETQYF. Written as DNA, the CDR3 is TGTGCCAGCAGAACGGGGGGATTAAAAGAGACCCAGTACTTC.

This clone showed up just a few times. V is TRBV7-2 and J is TRBJ1-4, with 7 positions matching TRBD1. This CDR3 has 15 amino acids. Unmatched junction bases numbered 4, after V lost 2 bases and J lost 4 bases. Germline V gene data show CDR1 as SGHTA and CDR2 as FQGNSA. The CDR3: CASSLRGQINEKLFF. CDR3 nucleotide sequence: TGTGCCAGCAGCTTAAGGGGACAGATTAATGAAAAACTGTTTTTT.

This chain uses TRBV18 with TRBJ1-1; D remains ambiguous. This CDR3 region has 15 residues. The V and J ends lost 3 bases and 3 bases respectively, with 14 bases between them. From germline, CDR1 is KGHSH and CDR2 LQKENI. The CDR3 reads CASSPWAGIDTEAFF. In nucleotides, the CDR3 is TGTGCCAGCTCACCGTGGGCCGGGATTGACACTGAAGCTTTCTTT. Using reference TRBV18 and TRBJ1-1 for the parts outside the CDR3, the full variable domain is NAGVMQNPRHLVRRRGQEARLRCSPMKGHSHVYWYRQLPEEGLKFMVYLQKENIIDESGMPKERFSAEFPKEGPSILRIQQVVRGDSAAYFCASSPWAGIDTEAFFGQGTRLTVV.

This chain joins TRBV28 and TRBJ1-5; possibly TRBD1 for D (5 bases). The V and J ends lost 3 bases and 4 bases respectively, with 13 bases between them. Germline V CDR1 and CDR2: MDHEN, SYDVKM. The CDR3 is made up of 15 amino acids. CDR3: CASSLEGAGNQPQHF. The CDR3 nucleotides read TGTGCCAGCAGTTTGGAAGGGGCAGGGAATCAGCCCCAGCATTTT.

CDR3 DNA sequence: TGTGCAACCACGACAGGGGGCTACACTGAAGCTTTCTTT. This translates into CATTTGGYTEAFF. The chain links TRBV12-5 to TRBJ1-1, with 10 bases matching TRBD1. The CDR3 sequence is 13 residues long. Germline V CDR1 and CDR2: LGHNT, FRNRAP.

The rearrangement links TRBV14 to TRBJ2-1; D perhaps matches TRBD2 (6 bases). V lost 4 bases and J lost 4, with 8 bases in between. The CDR3 loop spans 13 amino acids. Germline V gene lookup returns CDR1 SGHDN and CDR2 FVKESK. The CDR3 nucleotides read TGTGCCAGCAGCCGCGGGGTTTACAATGAGCAGTTCTTC. Translating it yields CASSRGVYNEQFF.

The chain couples TRBV19 to TRBJ2-7; TRBD1 is a possible D gene (6 bases). Looked up from germline, CDR1 is LNHDA and CDR2 is SQIVND (reference sequence). The CDR3 sequence is 13 residues long. Trimming shortened V by 6 bases and J by 6 bases, and 15 bases separated the two germline ends. The CDR3 loop reads CASSDRTRAEQYF. Written as DNA, the CDR3 is TGTGCCAGTAGCGACAGGACTCGAGCCGAGCAGTACTTC.

This chain joins TRBV6-1 and TRBJ1-3, with D possibly matching TRBD1 (5 bases). The CDR3 runs to 16 residues. Trimming removed 0 bases at V and 4 bases at J, with 13 bases between. Germline assignment: CDR1 MNHNS and CDR2 SASEGT. CDR3 in DNA: TGTGCCAGCAGTGAAGCTACGGCAGGGCCAGGAAACACCATATATTTT. Translating it yields CASSEATAGPGNTIYF.

As for this clone: Sequence at one end of the junction differs from germline and may be a read error. This sequence joins TRBV6-2 or TRBV6-3 and TRBJ2-7, with 7 bases matching TRBD2. Germline values: CDR1 MNHEY, CDR2 SVGEGT. This CDR3 is 12 amino acids long. CDR3 protein: CASSYSEGTTNF. In nucleotides, the CDR3 is TGTGCCAGCAGTTACTCGGAGGGGACTACCAACTTC.

This chain connects TRBV28 to TRBJ2-3; 7 positions match TRBD2. The V gene end was trimmed by 10 bases and the J gene end by 1 base; junction bases not matched to a gene: 5. This CDR3 spans 13 amino acids. Germline-derived CDR1 and CDR2 are MDHEN and SYDVKM. DNA of the CDR3: TGTGCCACGGGGAGCGGGGGCACAGATACGCAGTATTTT. Protein sequence: CATGSGGTDTQYF.

The rearrangement joins TRBV6-2 or TRBV6-3 to TRBJ1-6, with TRBD1 matching over 7 bases. CDR3 length: 14 residues. Germline V lookup: CDR1 MNHEY, CDR2 SVGEGT. V lost 6 bases, J lost 6 bases, and 5 bases stayed unmatched. CDR3 bases: TGTGCCAGCAGCCCGGGACAGATTAATTCACCCCTCCACTTT. Amino acid sequence: CASSPGQINSPLHF.

The chain has TRBV28 and TRBJ2-2; TRBD1 agrees at 8 bases. V lost 3 bases to trimming and J lost 7 bases; unmatched junction nucleotides: 7. The CDR3 extends over 15 amino acids. From germline, CDR1 is MDHEN and CDR2 SYDVKM. In DNA form, the CDR3 reads TGTGCCAGCAGTTTCGGCCAGGGGGCAAGCGGGGAGCTGTTTTTT. Residues: CASSFGQGASGELFF. Based on the CDR3 plus reference TRBV28 and TRBJ2-2, the full variable domain is DVKVTQSSRYLVKRTGEKVFLECVQDMDHENMFWYRQDPGLGLRLIYFSYDVKMKEKGDIPEGYSVSREKKERFSLILESASTNQTSMYLCASSFGQGASGELFFGEGSRLTVL.

The chain uses TRBV5-8 and TRBJ1-2; 7 bases agree with TRBD1. The ends lost 4 bases at V and 0 bases at J; junction bases unmatched: 6. Germline CDR1 reads SGHTS; CDR2 reads YDEGEE. CDR3 size: 15 residues. The DNA of the CDR3 is TGTGCCAGCAGCCCTCTGACAGGGCCTAACTATGGCTACACCTTC. The encoded protein is CASSPLTGPNYGYTF.

The table lists this clone with a count of one. The identical CDR3 is also encoded by other nucleotide sequences in the sample. CDR3 residues: CASSFDEGTEAFF. The CDR3, as DNA: TGTGCCAGCAGTTTTGACGAGGGCACTGAAGCTTTCTTT. The V call is TRBV12-3 or TRBV12-4, the J call TRBJ1-1; D not certain. V dropped 3 bases and J dropped 4 bases, with 9 bases sitting between them. The CDR3 totals 13 residues.

V usage is TRBV6-2 or TRBV6-3 and J usage is TRBJ1-1; D is ambiguous. The V gene's germline CDR1 is MNHEY and CDR2 SVGEGT. The CDR3 consists of 12 residues. Trimming removed 2 bases at V and 3 bases at J, with 4 bases between. The CDR3 DNA follows: TGTGCCAGCAGTTACACGGACACTGAAGCTTTCTTT. It specifies CASSYTDTEAFF.

The gene calls are TRBV15 and TRBJ1-2, with TRBD1 matching 12 bases. With 0 bases clipped from V and 8 bases from J, the junction kept 4 bases outside the gene matches. The CDR3 totals 15 residues. Germline V gene data show CDR1 as LNHNV and CDR2 as YYDKDF (reference sequence). This CDR3 reads CATSRDSGTGGGYTF. For the CDR3, the DNA is TGTGCCACCAGCAGAGATTCCGGGACAGGGGGCGGCTACACCTTC.

The gene calls are TRBV2 and TRBJ1-2; 10 bases fit TRBD1. Germline V lookup: CDR1 SNHLY, CDR2 FYNNEI. The ends lost 7 bases at V and 6 bases at J; junction bases unmatched: 11. The CDR3 consists of 15 residues. CDR3 sequence: CASTSLWDRGNGYTF. The CDR3 bases are TGTGCCAGCACCTCTCTTTGGGACAGGGGAAATGGCTACACCTTC.